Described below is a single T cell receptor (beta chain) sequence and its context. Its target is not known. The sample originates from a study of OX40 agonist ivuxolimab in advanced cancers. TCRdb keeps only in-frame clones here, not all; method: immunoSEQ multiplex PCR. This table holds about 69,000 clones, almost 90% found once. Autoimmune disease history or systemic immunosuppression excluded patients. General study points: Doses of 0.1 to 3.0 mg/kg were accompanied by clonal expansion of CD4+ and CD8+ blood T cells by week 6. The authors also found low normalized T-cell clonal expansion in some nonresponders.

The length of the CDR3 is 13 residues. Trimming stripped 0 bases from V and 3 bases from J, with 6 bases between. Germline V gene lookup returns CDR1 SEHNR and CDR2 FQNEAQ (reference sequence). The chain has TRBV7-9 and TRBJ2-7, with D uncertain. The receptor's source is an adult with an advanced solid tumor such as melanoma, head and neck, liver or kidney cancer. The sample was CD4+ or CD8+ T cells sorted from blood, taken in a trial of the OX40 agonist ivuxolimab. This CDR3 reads CASSLASFYEQYF. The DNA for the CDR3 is TGTGCCAGCAGCTTAGCATCTTTCTACGAGCAGTACTTC.